This T cell receptor (beta chain) was sequenced in a study of CD4 T cells in relation to SARS-CoV-2 and coronaviruses. Note on this clone: What it binds is unknown.

CD4+ T cells from unexposed donors were obtained before the COVID-19 pandemic (2011-2018). CD4+ T cells were isolated from the cells after about 11 days of culture. Generated by immunoSEQ multiplex PCR, the TCRdb table keeps only in-frame clones and is missing some. Of over 20,000 clones in the sample, 65% to 85% were seen once. The ends were cut back, 5 bases at V and 1 base at J, with 8 bases in the middle. This CDR3 region has 13 residues. Germline CDR1 MNHEY, CDR2 SVGEGT. This receptor was identified in a human donor in good health. The genes are TRBV6-2 or TRBV6-3 and TRBJ2-5, with D hard to call. The sequencing input was CD4+ T cells from PBMCs, cultured in vitro. CDR3 region: CASSPWGQETQYF. The CDR3 region has the DNA TGTGCCAGCAGTCCGTGGGGCCAAGAGACCCAGTACTTC.